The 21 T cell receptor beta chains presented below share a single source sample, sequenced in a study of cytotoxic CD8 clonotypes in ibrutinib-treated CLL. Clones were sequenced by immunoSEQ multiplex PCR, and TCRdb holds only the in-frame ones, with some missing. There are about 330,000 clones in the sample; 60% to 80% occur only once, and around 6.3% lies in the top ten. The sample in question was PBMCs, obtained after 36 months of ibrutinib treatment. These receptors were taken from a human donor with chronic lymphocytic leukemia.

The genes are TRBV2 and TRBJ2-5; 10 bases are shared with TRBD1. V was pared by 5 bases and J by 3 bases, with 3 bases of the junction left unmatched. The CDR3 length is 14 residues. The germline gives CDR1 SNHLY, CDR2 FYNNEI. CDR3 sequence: CASSTGTGEETQYF. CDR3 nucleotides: TGTGCCAGCAGTACTGGGACAGGGGAAGAGACCCAGTACTTC.

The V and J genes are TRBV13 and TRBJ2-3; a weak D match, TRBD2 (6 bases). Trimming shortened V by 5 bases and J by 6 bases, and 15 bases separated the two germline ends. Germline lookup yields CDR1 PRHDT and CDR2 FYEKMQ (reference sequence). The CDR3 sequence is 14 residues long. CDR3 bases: TGTGCCAGCAGCGCACGGGGCGGGGAGGATACGCAGTATTTT. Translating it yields CASSARGGEDTQYF.

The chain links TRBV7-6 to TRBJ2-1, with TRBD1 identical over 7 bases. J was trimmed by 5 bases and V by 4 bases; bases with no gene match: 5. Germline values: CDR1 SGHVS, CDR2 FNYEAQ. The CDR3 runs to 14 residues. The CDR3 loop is CASSSGDRDNEQFF. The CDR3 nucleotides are TGTGCCAGCAGCTCTGGTGACAGGGACAATGAGCAGTTCTTC.

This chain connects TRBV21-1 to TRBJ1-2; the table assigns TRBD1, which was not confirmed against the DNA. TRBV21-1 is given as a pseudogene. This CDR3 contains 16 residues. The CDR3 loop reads CASSKVPRTGGYGYTF. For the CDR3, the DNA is TGTGCCAGCAGCAAAGTTCCTAGGACAGGGGGCTATGGCTACACCTTC.

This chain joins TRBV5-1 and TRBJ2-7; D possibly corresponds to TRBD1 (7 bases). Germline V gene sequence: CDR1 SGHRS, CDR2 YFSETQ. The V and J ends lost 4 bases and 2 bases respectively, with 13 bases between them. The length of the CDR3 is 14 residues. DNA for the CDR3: TGCGCCAGCAGCGTCCAGGGGGGCCCCTACGAGCAGTACTTC. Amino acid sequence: CASSVQGGPYEQYF.

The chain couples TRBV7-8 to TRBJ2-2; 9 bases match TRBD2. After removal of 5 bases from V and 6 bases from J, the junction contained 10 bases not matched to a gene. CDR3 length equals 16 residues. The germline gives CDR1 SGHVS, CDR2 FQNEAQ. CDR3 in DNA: TGTGCCAGCAGCACCCTTTGGCGGGAGGGTGCCGGGGAGCTGTTTTTT. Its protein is CASSTLWREGAGELFF.

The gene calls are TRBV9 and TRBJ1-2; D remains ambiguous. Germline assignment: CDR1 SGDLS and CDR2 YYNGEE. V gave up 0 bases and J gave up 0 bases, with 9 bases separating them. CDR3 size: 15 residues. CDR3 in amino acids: CASSVEGTANYGYTF. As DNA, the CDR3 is TGTGCCAGCAGCGTAGAAGGTACAGCTAACTATGGCTACACCTTC.

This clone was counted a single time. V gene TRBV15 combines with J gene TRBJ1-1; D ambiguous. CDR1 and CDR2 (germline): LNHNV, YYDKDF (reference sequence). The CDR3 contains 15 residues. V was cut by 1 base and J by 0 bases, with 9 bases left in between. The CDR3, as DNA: TGTGCCACCAGCAGAGTTGTTATCATGAACACTGAAGCTTTCTTT. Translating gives CATSRVVIMNTEAFF.

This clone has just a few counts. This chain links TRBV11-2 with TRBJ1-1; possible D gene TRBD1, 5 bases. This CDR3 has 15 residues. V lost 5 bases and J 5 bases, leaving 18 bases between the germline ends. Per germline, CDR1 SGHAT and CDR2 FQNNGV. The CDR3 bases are TGTGCCAGCAGCCCAGGCTGGGGGGGTGGGACTGAAGCTTTCTTT. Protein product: CASSPGWGGGTEAFF.

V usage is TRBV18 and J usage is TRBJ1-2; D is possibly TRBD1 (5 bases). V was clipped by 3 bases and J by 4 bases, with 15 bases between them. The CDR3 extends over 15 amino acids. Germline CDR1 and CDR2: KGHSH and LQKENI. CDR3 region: CASSPTRGGIYGYTF. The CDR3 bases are TGTGCCAGCTCACCCACCCGGGGGGGAATCTATGGCTACACCTTC. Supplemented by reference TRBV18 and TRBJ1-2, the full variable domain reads NAGVMQNPRHLVRRRGQEARLRCSPMKGHSHVYWYRQLPEEGLKFMVYLQKENIIDESGMPKERFSAEFPKEGPSILRIQQVVRGDSAAYFCASSPTRGGIYGYTFGSGTRLTVV.

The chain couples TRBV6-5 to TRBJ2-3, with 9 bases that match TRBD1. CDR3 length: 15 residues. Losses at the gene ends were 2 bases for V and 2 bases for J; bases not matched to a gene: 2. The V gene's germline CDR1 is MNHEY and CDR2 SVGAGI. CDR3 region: CASSYTGGLTDTQYF. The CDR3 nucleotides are TGTGCCAGCAGTTACACAGGGGGCCTCACAGATACGCAGTATTTT.

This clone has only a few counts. CDR3 in DNA: TGTGCCAGCACCAAACTCAGGGGCAGGGCAGACTATGGCTACACCTTC. Protein product: CASTKLRGRADYGYTF. The chain carries TRBV6-6 and TRBJ1-2; D might be TRBD1 (6 bases). Trimming stripped 7 bases from V and 3 bases from J, with 21 bases between. Per germline, CDR1 MNHNY and CDR2 SVGAGI (reference sequence). The CDR3 runs 16 residues.

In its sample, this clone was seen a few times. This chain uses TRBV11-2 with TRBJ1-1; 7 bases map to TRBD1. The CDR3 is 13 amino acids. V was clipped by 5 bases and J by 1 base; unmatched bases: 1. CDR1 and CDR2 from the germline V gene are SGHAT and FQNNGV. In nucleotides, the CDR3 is TGTGCCAGCAGCCGGGACAGGAACACTGAAGCTTTCTTT. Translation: CASSRDRNTEAFF.

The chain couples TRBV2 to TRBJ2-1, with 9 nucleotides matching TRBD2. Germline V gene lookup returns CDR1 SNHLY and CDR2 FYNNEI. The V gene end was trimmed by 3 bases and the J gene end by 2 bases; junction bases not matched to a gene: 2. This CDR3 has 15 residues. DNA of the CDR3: TGTGCCAGCAGTGAGGTAGCGGGGGCCTACAATGAGCAGTTCTTC. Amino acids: CASSEVAGAYNEQFF.

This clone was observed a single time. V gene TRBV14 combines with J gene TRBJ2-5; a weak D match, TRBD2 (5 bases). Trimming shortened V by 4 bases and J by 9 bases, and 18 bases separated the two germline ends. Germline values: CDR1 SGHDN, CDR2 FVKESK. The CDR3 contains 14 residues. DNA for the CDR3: TGTGCCAGCAGCCGAGCCATCGAGGGAAGGGCCCAGTACTTC. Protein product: CASSRAIEGRAQYF.

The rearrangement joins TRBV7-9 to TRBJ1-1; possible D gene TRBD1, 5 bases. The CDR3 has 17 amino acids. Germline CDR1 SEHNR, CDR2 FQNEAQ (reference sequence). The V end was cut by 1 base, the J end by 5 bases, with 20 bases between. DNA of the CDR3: TGTGCCAGCAGCTTAGGTACAGAGATTCGTCAGGGAACTGAAGCTTTCTTT. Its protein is CASSLGTEIRQGTEAFF.

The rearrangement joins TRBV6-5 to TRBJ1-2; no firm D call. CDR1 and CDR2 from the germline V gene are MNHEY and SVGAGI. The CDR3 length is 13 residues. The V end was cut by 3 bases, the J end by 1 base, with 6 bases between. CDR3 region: CASSYSSNYGYTF. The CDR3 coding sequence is TGTGCCAGCAGTTATTCGAGTAACTATGGCTACACCTTC.

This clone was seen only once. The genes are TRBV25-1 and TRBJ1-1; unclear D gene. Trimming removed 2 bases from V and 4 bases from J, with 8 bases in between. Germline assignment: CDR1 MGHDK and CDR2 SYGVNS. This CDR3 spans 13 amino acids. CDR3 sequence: CASSEGVGTEAFF. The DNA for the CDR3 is TGTGCCAGCAGTGAAGGGGTGGGCACTGAAGCTTTCTTT.

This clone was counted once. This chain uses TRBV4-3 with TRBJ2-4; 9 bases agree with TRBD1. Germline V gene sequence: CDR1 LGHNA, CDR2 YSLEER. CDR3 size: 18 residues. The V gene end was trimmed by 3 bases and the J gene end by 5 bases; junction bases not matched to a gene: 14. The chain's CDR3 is CASSQSQGTGLFQNIQYF. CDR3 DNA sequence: TGCGCCAGCAGCCAGAGTCAAGGGACAGGGTTATTCCAAAACATTCAGTACTTC.

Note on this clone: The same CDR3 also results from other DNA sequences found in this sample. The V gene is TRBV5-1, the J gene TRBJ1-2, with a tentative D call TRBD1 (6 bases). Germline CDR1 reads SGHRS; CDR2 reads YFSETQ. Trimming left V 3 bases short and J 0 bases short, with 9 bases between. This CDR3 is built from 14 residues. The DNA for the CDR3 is TGCGCCAGCAGCTCTAGGACAGCTAACTATGGCTACACCTTC. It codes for CASSSRTANYGYTF.

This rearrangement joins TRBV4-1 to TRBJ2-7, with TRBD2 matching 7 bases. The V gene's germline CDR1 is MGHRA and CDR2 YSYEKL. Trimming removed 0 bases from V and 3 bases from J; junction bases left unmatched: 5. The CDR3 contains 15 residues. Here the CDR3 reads CASSQETTGGYEQYF. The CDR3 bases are TGCGCCAGCAGCCAAGAAACGACGGGAGGCTACGAGCAGTACTTC.